These 25 T cell receptor beta chains came from one sample sequenced in a study of OX40 agonist ivuxolimab in advanced cancers. Sequencing was performed with immunoSEQ multiplex PCR; in TCRdb, only in-frame clones are kept and a portion is missing. The sample lists tens of thousands of clones; around four fifths were seen once. The specimen was CD4+ or CD8+ T cells sorted from blood, collected in a trial of the OX40 agonist ivuxolimab. Receptors were obtained from an adult with an advanced solid tumor such as melanoma, head and neck, liver or kidney cancer.

V usage is TRBV18 and J usage is TRBJ2-7; D gene ambiguous. The V end was cut by 5 bases, the J end by 2 bases, with 4 bases between. CDR1 is KGHSH, CDR2 LQKENI, per germline. CDR3 length equals 11 residues. CDR3 amino acids: CASSTTYEQYF. CDR3 nucleotides: TGTGCCAGCTCAACTACCTACGAGCAGTACTTC.

The rearrangement uses TRBV4-1 and TRBJ2-5, with D possibly being TRBD1 or TRBD2 (6 bases each). Germline CDR1 reads MGHRA; CDR2 reads YSYEKL. This CDR3 spans 14 amino acids. Trimming removed 4 bases from V and 5 bases from J, with 14 bases in between. The CDR3 bases are TGCGCCAGCAGCCTTTCACAGGGAGGCGAGACCCAGTACTTC. Its translation: CASSLSQGGETQYF.

This clone was recorded only once. The chain recombines TRBV11-3 with TRBJ2-5; 10 bases line up with TRBD2. Germline CDR1 reads SGHNT; CDR2 reads YENEEA. CDR3 size: 15 residues. Unmatched junction bases numbered 9, after V lost 4 bases and J lost 7 bases. The CDR3 bases are TGTGCCAGCAGCTCAAAGCCTAGCGGGGGCAGGACCCAGTACTTC. Its protein product is CASSSKPSGGRTQYF.

The chain links TRBV6-5 to TRBJ1-5; D not certain. V lost 8 bases to trimming and J lost 1 base, with 12 bases between them. Germline values: CDR1 MNHEY, CDR2 SVGAGI. The CDR3 runs 14 residues. CDR3: CASAQLNSNQPQHF. The CDR3 DNA reads TGTGCCAGCGCGCAACTTAACAGCAATCAGCCCCAGCATTTT.

This rearrangement joins TRBV6-6 to TRBJ2-4; perhaps TRBD2 as D (5 bases). V lost 0 bases and J lost 5, with 14 bases in between. CDR1 MNHNY and CDR2 SVGAGI come from the germline V gene (reference sequence). This CDR3 has 16 residues. The CDR3 bases are TGTGCCAGCAGTTACTCGATCCTAGCAGGAGAAAACATTCAGTACTTC. It specifies CASSYSILAGENIQYF.

The chain recombines TRBV18 with TRBJ1-2; D unresolved. Trimming stripped 3 bases from V and 0 bases from J, with 11 bases between. Germline V lookup: CDR1 KGHSH, CDR2 LQKENI. The length of the CDR3 is 15 residues. The CDR3 nucleotides read TGTGCCAGCTCACCTACCGCAGACTCTAACTATGGCTACACCTTC. Protein sequence: CASSPTADSNYGYTF.

The rearrangement uses TRBV27 and TRBJ1-1, with D uncertain. The germline V gene has CDR1 MNHEY and CDR2 SMNVEV (reference sequence). Trimming took 2 bases from V and 3 from J, leaving 7 bases between them. The CDR3 is made up of 13 amino acids. In DNA form, the CDR3 reads TGTGCCAGCAGTTTAGAATGGTACACTGAAGCTTTCTTT. This encodes CASSLEWYTEAFF.

The chain couples TRBV30 to TRBJ1-2, with a possible D match to TRBD1 (6 bases). The CDR3 totals 13 residues. The V end was cut by 0 bases, the J end by 6 bases, with 11 bases between. Germline V gives CDR1 GTSNPN, CDR2 SVGIG (reference sequence). CDR3 DNA: TGTGCCTGGAGTGTACGGGAGGGGGATGGCTACACCTTC. This sequence encodes CAWSVREGDGYTF.

V is TRBV6-6 and J is TRBJ2-7, with 11 positions matching TRBD1. The ends lost 5 bases at V and 3 bases at J; junction bases unmatched: 9. The germline CDR1 and CDR2 sequences are MNHNY and SVGAGI (reference sequence). This CDR3 is built from 16 residues. The CDR3 reads CASSLKSGTGGYEQYF. The CDR3 region has the DNA TGTGCCAGCAGTCTCAAATCCGGGACAGGGGGCTACGAGCAGTACTTC.

This clone was seen just once. V is TRBV7-3 and J is TRBJ1-3; no definite D call. CDR1 and CDR2 (germline): SGHTA, FQGTGA. V lost 4 bases, J lost 2 bases, and 9 bases lay in between. There are 14 residues in the CDR3. The CDR3 DNA is TGTGCCAGCAGCTCCGCTGGCCCTGGAAACACCATATATTTT. Protein: CASSSAGPGNTIYF.

As to this clone: The sample has other DNA sequences that encode this CDR3 too. The chain links TRBV5-5 to TRBJ2-3; D gene uncertain. The CDR3 covers 12 residues. Germline values: CDR1 SGHKS, CDR2 YYEKEE (reference sequence). V shed 4 bases and J shed 3 bases, with 6 bases lying between them. Written as DNA, the CDR3 is TGTGCCAGCAGCCTAGAAACAGATACGCAGTATTTT. Its translation is CASSLETDTQYF.

The rearrangement links TRBV5-1 to TRBJ1-3; no firm D call. The CDR3 consists of 12 residues. Trimming left V 4 bases short and J 1 base short, with 3 bases between. Germline lookup yields CDR1 SGHRS and CDR2 YFSETQ. DNA of the CDR3: TGCGCCAGCAGCCTATCTGGAAACACCATATATTTT. This translates into CASSLSGNTIYF.

The rearrangement joins TRBV18 to TRBJ2-3, with 10 bases matching TRBD2. The CDR3 covers 16 residues. Germline loops: CDR1 KGHSH, CDR2 LQKENI. The ends lost 3 bases at V and 2 bases at J; junction bases unmatched: 5. Written as DNA, the CDR3 is TGTGCCAGCTCACCGCGACTAGCGGGTAACACAGATACGCAGTATTTT. This gives the protein CASSPRLAGNTDTQYF.

The chain is built from TRBV11-1 and TRBJ2-1, with 8 bases identical to TRBD2. This CDR3 comprises 16 residues. Germline CDR1 SGHAT, CDR2 FQDESV (reference sequence). V lost 1 base and J lost 1; bases outside the gene matches: 3. CDR3 DNA sequence: TGTGCCAGCAGCTTAGTGGGCGGGGGGTCCTACAATGAGCAGTTCTTC. Translated: CASSLVGGGSYNEQFF.

V gene TRBV27 combines with J gene TRBJ1-5, with D possibly TRBD1 on 5 matching bases. CDR3 size: 15 residues. Germline values: CDR1 MNHEY, CDR2 SMNVEV (reference sequence). The V gene lost 0 bases and the J gene lost 4 bases, with 10 bases spanning the gap. The CDR3 region is CASSLSRAFNQPQHF. CDR3 in DNA: TGTGCCAGCAGTTTATCCAGGGCCTTTAATCAGCCCCAGCATTTT.

V and J are TRBV27 and TRBJ2-7; 8 bases agree with TRBD1. Germline V gene sequence: CDR1 MNHEY, CDR2 SMNVEV (reference sequence). This CDR3 contains 15 residues. Losses at the gene ends were 5 bases for V and 4 bases for J; bases not matched to a gene: 10. CDR3 in amino acids: CASSRSTGGGYEQYF. The CDR3 coding sequence is TGTGCCAGCAGTCGGTCCACAGGGGGTGGGTACGAGCAGTACTTC.

The chain is built from TRBV28 and TRBJ1-1, with TRBD1 matching 9 bases. The germline gives CDR1 MDHEN, CDR2 SYDVKM. Losses at the gene ends were 8 bases for V and 7 bases for J; bases not matched to a gene: 11. This CDR3 is 14 amino acids long. CDR3 sequence: CASVDRGRRGEAFF. The DNA of the CDR3 is TGTGCCAGCGTGGACAGGGGACGGCGGGGTGAAGCTTTCTTT.

The chain employs TRBV5-1 and TRBJ1-6, with a tentative D call TRBD1 (6 bases). The V gene lost 4 bases and the J gene lost 5 bases, with 13 bases spanning the gap. The length of the CDR3 is 15 residues. Germline CDR1 SGHRS, CDR2 YFSETQ. CDR3 bases: TGCGCCAGCAGCATTGGACAGACGAATAATTCACCCCTCCACTTT. This gives the protein CASSIGQTNNSPLHF.

The chain links TRBV15 to TRBJ1-1; D is possibly TRBD1 (6 bases). Germline values: CDR1 LNHNV, CDR2 YYDKDF (reference sequence). The CDR3 totals 15 residues. Trimming left V 2 bases short and J 5 bases short, with 15 bases between. The CDR3 protein is CATSRRPLQGTEAFF. The CDR3 DNA reads as TGTGCCACCAGCAGAAGACCCTTACAGGGTACTGAAGCTTTCTTT.

Of note for this clone: Germline and junction disagree at one end, which may indicate a read error. The V call is TRBV6-5, the J call TRBJ1-5; 7 bases match TRBD1. The germline CDR1 and CDR2 sequences are MNHEY and SVGAGI. The CDR3 is 11 amino acids. DNA for the CDR3: TGTGCCAGCAGTTTCCGGGACAGACCCTTTTTT. This gives the protein CASSFRDRPFF.

The rearrangement links TRBV6-4 to TRBJ2-2, with D unclear. Germline CDR1 reads MRHNA; CDR2 reads SNTAGT. The CDR3 covers 12 residues. Trimming pared 0 bases from V and 4 bases from J, leaving 0 bases between. CDR3 loop: CASSDSTGELFF. CDR3 nucleotide sequence: TGTGCCAGCAGTGACTCCACCGGGGAGCTGTTTTTT.

The chain uses TRBV10-2 and TRBJ2-3; 8 bases align to TRBD2. Germline CDR1 and CDR2: WSHSY and SAAADI. The V segment lost 5 bases and the J segment 0 bases; nucleotides outside the gene matches: 4. The CDR3 spans 15 residues. CDR3 amino acids: CASSRLAQSTDTQYF. The CDR3, as DNA: TGCGCCAGCAGTAGACTAGCGCAAAGCACAGATACGCAGTATTTT.

The chain recombines TRBV6-4 with TRBJ2-5; TRBD2 matches 10 bases. The CDR3 is made up of 15 amino acids. The ends lost 3 bases at V and 5 bases at J; junction bases unmatched: 6. Germline CDR1 is MRHNA and CDR2 is SNTAGT. CDR3 coding DNA: TGTGCCAGCAGTGAAATAGCGGGGGGCCGGGAGACCCAGTACTTC. This sequence encodes CASSEIAGGRETQYF.

This clone was counted only a few times. The J gene is TRBJ2-5, the V gene TRBV5-1, with no clear D. This CDR3 has 13 residues. Trimming removed 1 base at V and 4 bases at J, with 8 bases between. CDR1 SGHRS and CDR2 YFSETQ come from the germline V gene. CDR3 in amino acids: CASSLTVGETQYF. The CDR3 region has the DNA TGCGCCAGCAGCTTGACAGTAGGAGAGACCCAGTACTTC.

The chain joins TRBV5-6 to TRBJ2-5; 7 bases match TRBD1. The CDR3 runs 15 residues. Germline V CDR1 and CDR2: SGHDT, YYEEEE. The V segment lost 4 bases and the J segment 5 bases; nucleotides outside the gene matches: 11. The CDR3 sequence is CASSNPRQGWETQYF. The CDR3 nucleotides are TGTGCCAGCAGCAACCCCAGACAGGGTTGGGAGACCCAGTACTTC.